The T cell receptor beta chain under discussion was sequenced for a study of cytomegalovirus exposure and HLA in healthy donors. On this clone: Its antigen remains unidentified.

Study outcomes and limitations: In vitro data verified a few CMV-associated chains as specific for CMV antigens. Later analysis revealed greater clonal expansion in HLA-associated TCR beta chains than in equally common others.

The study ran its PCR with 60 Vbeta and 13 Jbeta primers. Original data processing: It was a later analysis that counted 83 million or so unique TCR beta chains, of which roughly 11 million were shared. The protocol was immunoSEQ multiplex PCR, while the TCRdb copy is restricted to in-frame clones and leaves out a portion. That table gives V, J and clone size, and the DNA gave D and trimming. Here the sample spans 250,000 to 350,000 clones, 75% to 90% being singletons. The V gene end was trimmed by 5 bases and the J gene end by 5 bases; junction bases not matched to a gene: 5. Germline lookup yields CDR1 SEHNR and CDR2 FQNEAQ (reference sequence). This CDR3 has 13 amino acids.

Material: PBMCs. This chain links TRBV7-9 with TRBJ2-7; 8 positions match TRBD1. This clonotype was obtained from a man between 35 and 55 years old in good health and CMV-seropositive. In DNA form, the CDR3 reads TGTGCCAGCAGCCGGACAGGGTCCGACGAGCAGTACTTC. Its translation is CASSRTGSDEQYF.